Listed below are T cell receptor beta chains from one sample, sequenced in a study of cytomegalovirus exposure and HLA in healthy donors. Sequencing used immunoSEQ multiplex PCR; TCRdb keeps in-frame clones, though not all of them. Of roughly 70,000 clones listed, around 80% are singletons. The sequenced material came from PBMCs. These receptors were collected from a man aged 45-65 years in good health and CMV-seronegative. The CDR3 runs from the conserved cysteine through the conserved F or W. D genes are given only for firm matches. For some rows the clone size is stated as once, few or many, or as a class when expanded; others skip it.

J gene: TRBJ1-1
clone size: -
D gene: -
V gene: TRBV7-9
CDR3 protein: CASSLDGRSDTEAFF
CDR3 DNA: TGTGCCAGCAGCTTAGACGGCAGGTCAGACACTGAAGCTTTCTTT

J gene: TRBJ1-1
clone size: -
D gene: -
V gene: TRBV4-2
CDR3 protein: CASSQDRLENTEAFF
CDR3 DNA: TGTGCCAGCAGCCAAGACAGGTTGGAGAACACTGAAGCTTTCTTT

J gene: TRBJ2-1
clone size: -
D gene: -
V gene: TRBV28
CDR3 protein: CASSSPPGTSNEQFF
CDR3 DNA: TGTGCCAGCAGTTCCCCCCCCGGTACTAGCAATGAGCAGTTCTTC

J gene: TRBJ1-6
clone size: -
D gene: -
V gene: TRBV5-4
CDR3 protein: CASSLLGARSPLHF
CDR3 DNA: TGTGCCAGCAGCTTATTGGGGGCACGATCACCCCTCCACTTT

J gene: TRBJ1-1
clone size: -
D gene: TRBD1
V gene: TRBV6-4
CDR3 protein: CASRTGENTEAFF
CDR3 DNA: TGTGCCAGCAGAACAGGGGAGAACACTGAAGCTTTCTTT

J gene: TRBJ2-7
clone size: -
D gene: -
V gene: TRBV14
CDR3 protein: CASSQVGQFFSSYEQYF
CDR3 DNA: TGTGCCAGCAGCCAAGTGGGCCAGTTTTTTAGCTCCTACGAGCAGTACTTC

J gene: TRBJ2-1
clone size: few
D gene: TRBD2
V gene: TRBV6-1
CDR3 protein: CASSDGTSGANEQFF
CDR3 DNA: TGTGCCAGCAGCGACGGGACTAGCGGGGCGAATGAGCAGTTCTTC

J gene: TRBJ2-5
clone size: -
D gene: TRBD2
V gene: TRBV7-9
CDR3 protein: CASSLVYTSGRETQYF
CDR3 DNA: TGTGCCAGCAGCTTAGTGTACACTAGCGGGAGAGAGACCCAGTACTTC

J gene: TRBJ2-7
clone size: -
D gene: TRBD2
V gene: TRBV10-3
CDR3 protein: CAISVITSGRYEQYF
CDR3 DNA: TGTGCCATCAGTGTTATAACTAGCGGGAGGTACGAGCAGTACTTC

J gene: TRBJ2-3
clone size: -
D gene: TRBD2
V gene: TRBV30
CDR3 protein: CAWNVRGGLRTDTQYF
CDR3 DNA: TGTGCCTGGAATGTCCGCGGGGGGCTTCGCACAGATACGCAGTATTTT

J gene: TRBJ1-4
clone size: -
D gene: TRBD1
V gene: TRBV6-5
CDR3 protein: CASSSPRTGNEKLFF
CDR3 DNA: TGTGCCAGCAGTTCCCCCCGGACAGGGAACGAAAAACTGTTTTTT

J gene: TRBJ2-1
clone size: once
D gene: -
V gene: TRBV27
CDR3 protein: CASSLSEASYNEQFF
CDR3 DNA: TGTGCCAGCAGTTTATCTGAGGCATCCTACAATGAGCAGTTCTTC

J gene: TRBJ2-7
clone size: few
D gene: TRBD1
V gene: TRBV28
CDR3 protein: CASSSRDRHSYEQYF
CDR3 DNA: TGTGCCAGCAGTTCGCGGGACAGGCACTCCTACGAGCAGTACTTC